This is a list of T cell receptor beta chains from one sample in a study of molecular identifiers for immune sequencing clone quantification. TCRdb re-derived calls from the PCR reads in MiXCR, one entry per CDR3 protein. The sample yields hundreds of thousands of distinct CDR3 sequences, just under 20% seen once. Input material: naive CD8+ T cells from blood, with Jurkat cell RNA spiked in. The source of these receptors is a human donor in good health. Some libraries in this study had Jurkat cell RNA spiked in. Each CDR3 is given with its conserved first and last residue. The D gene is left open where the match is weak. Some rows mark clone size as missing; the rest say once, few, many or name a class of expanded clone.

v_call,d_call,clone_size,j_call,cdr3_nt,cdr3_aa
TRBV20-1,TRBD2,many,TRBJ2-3,TGCAGTGCTGAAACTAGCGGGGGGGCTCGAAGCACAGATACGCAGTATTTT,CSAETSGGARSTDTQYF
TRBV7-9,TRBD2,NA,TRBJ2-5,TGTGCCAGCAGCCCGACTCTAGCGGGAGAGGGGGAGGCCCAGTACTTC,CASSPTLAGEGEAQYF
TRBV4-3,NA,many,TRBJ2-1,TGCGCCAGCAGCCAAGCCTCAGGGATTTACAATGAGCAGTTCTTC,CASSQASGIYNEQFF
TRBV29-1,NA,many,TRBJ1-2,TGCAGCGTTGAGGGGTCTCACTATGGCTACACCTTC,CSVEGSHYGYTF
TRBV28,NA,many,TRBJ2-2,TGTGCCAGCGGGGACACCGGGGAGCTGTTTTTT,CASGDTGELFF
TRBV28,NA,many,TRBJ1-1,TGTGCCAGCAGTTTTGTGGACACTGAAGCTTTCTTT,CASSFVDTEAFF
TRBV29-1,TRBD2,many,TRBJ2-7,TGCAGCGTGGAAACTAGCGGGGATCCTAACGAGCAGTACTTC,CSVETSGDPNEQYF
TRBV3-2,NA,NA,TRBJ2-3,TGTGCCAGCAGCCAAGAAAAAGGTTTAGGGCCAGATACGCAGTATTTT,CASSQEKGLGPDTQYF
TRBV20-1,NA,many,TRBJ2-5,TGCAGTGCGGTGATCGGGGAGACCCAGTACTTC,CSAVIGETQYF
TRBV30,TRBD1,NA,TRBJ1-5,TGTGCCTGGAGCGGTCCCGGGACAGGGATAGATCAGCCCCAGCATTTT,CAWSGPGTGIDQPQHF
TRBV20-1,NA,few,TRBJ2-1,TGCAGTGCTAGAGATTTCCGCGGTTCCTACAATGAGCAGTTCTTC,CSARDFRGSYNEQFF
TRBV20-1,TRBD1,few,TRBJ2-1,TGCAGTGCTCGGATACAGGGGGCGTACAATGAGCAGTTCTTC,CSARIQGAYNEQFF
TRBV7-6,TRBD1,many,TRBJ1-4,TGTGCCAGCAGCACCGTTACAGGGGCCGTTGGGGAAAAACTGTTTTTT,CASSTVTGAVGEKLFF
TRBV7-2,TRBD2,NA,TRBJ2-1,TGTGCCAGCAGTCAAAGACTAGCCTTCAATGAGCAGTTCTTC,CASSQRLAFNEQFF
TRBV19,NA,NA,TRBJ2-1,TGTGCCGCCCTAGGTCGGTTGGGTGAGCAGTTCTTC,CAALGRLGEQFF
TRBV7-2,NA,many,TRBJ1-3,TGTGCCAGCAGCGCGGGGCGGGTTGGTTATTCTGGAAACACCATATATTTT,CASSAGRVGYSGNTIYF
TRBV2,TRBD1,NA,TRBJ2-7,TGTGCCAGCAGACGATTGACAGGGGTGAACGAGCTGTACTTC,CASRRLTGVNELYF
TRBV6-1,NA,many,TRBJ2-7,TGTGCCAGCAGTGAATCATGGGGGGCCTACGAGCAGTACTTC,CASSESWGAYEQYF
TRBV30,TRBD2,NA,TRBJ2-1,TGTGCCTGGAGTTGGACTAGCGGGAGCGATGAGCAGTTCTTC,CAWSWTSGSDEQFF
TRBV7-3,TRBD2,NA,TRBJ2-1,TGTGCCAGCAGCTTAACCGGCGGGACTAGCGGTTACAATGAGCAGTTCTTC,CASSLTGGTSGYNEQFF
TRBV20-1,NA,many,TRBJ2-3,TGCAGTGCTGAAATACTTTCGGGTACGCAGTATTTT,CSAEILSGTQYF
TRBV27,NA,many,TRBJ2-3,TGTGCCAGCACAAGCAGTTTCCCAACAGATACGCAGTATTTT,CASTSSFPTDTQYF
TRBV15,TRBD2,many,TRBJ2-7,TGTGCCACCAGCAGAGATAATCTAGCGGGAGGGTACGAGCAGTACTTC,CATSRDNLAGGYEQYF
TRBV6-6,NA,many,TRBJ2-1,TGTGCCAGCACAATTACGGGATACAATGAGCAGTTCTTC,CASTITGYNEQFF
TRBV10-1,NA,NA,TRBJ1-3,TGCGCCAGCAGTGGTGACTTGACCTCTGGAAACACCATATATTTT,CASSGDLTSGNTIYF
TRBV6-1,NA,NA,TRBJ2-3,TGTGCCAGCAGTGAACTTAAAGGGGGCACAGATACGCAGTATTTT,CASSELKGGTDTQYF
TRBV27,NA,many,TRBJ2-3,TGTGCCAGCAGTTTATACCAGGTTCCAGATACGCAGTATTTT,CASSLYQVPDTQYF
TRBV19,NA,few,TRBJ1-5,TGTGCCAGTAGCCCGACATCTTCTTATCAGCCCCAGCATTTT,CASSPTSSYQPQHF
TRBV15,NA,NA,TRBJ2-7,TGTGCCACCAGCGGTCGCGGGACACAACACGAGCAGTACTTC,CATSGRGTQHEQYF
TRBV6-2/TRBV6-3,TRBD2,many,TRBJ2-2,TGTGCCAGCAGCGCGACTAGCGGAGGGTACACCGGGGAGCTGTTTTTT,CASSATSGGYTGELFF
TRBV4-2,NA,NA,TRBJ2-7,TGTGCCAGCAGCCAAGATGCTCAAACGTTGGGCTACGAGCAGTACTTC,CASSQDAQTLGYEQYF
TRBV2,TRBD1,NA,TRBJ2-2,TGTGCCAGCAGTGGTACCCCCCCGGGACAGGGTTCCGGGGAGCTGTTTTTT,CASSGTPPGQGSGELFF
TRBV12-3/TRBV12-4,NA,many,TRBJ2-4,TGTGCCAGCAGTTTGTCAGGGCTTGGGTTTTGGGCCAAAAACATTCAGTACTTC,CASSLSGLGFWAKNIQYF
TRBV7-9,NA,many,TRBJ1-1,NA,CASSPGLGTGEAFF
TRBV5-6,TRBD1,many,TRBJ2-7,TGTGCCAGCATCGGCCGGGACAGCGACTACGAGCAGTACTTC,CASIGRDSDYEQYF
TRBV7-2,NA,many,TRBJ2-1,TGTGCCAGCAGCCCCACCCTATACGAGCAGTTCTTC,CASSPTLYEQFF
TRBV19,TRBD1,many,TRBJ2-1,TGTGCCAGTAGTCTGGGACAGAGGAGCTCCTACAATGAGCAGTTCTTC,CASSLGQRSSYNEQFF
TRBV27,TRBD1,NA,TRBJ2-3,TGTGCCAGCAGTTTATTCGGGACAGGTGAAGATACGCAGTATTTT,CASSLFGTGEDTQYF
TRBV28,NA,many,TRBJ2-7,TGTGCCAGCAGAACTAGAGGGTTCAGCTACGAGCAGTACTTC,CASRTRGFSYEQYF
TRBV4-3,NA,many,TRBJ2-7,TGCGCCAGCAGCCAAGACCGGGCAGGCGTATACGAGCAGTACTTC,CASSQDRAGVYEQYF
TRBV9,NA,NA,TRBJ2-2,TGTGCCAGCAGGCCCGGGGCTAGCGCACAGGCCGGGGAGCTGTTTTTT,CASRPGASAQAGELFF
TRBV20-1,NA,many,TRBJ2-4,TGCAGTGCTACCCTGACCTGGGAGCAAAACATTCAGTACTTC,CSATLTWEQNIQYF
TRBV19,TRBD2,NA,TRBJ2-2,TGTGCCAGTAGTTCTCGCGGGGGGTCCGTCGGGGAGCTGTTTTTT,CASSSRGGSVGELFF
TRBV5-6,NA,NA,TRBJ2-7,TGTGCCAGCAACTTTGAGGGGGCCTACGAGCAGTACTTC,CASNFEGAYEQYF
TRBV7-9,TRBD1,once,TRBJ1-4,TGTGCCAGCAGCGGCAGGACAGGGGTAGGGGAAAAACTGTTTTTT,CASSGRTGVGEKLFF
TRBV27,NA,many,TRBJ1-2,TGTGCCAGCAGTCCCCAGACAGGTTTCTATGGCTACACCTTC,CASSPQTGFYGYTF
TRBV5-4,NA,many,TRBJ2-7,TGTGCCAGCAGCTTTTATAAGGCTGGCGAGCAGTACTTC,CASSFYKAGEQYF
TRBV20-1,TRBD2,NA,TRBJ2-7,TGCAGTGCTGAACCCCTACTAGCGGTGAGCTCCTACGAGCAGTACTTC,CSAEPLLAVSSYEQYF
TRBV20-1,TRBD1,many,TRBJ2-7,TGCAGTGCTAGAGATTATCAGGGACAGGGGGCGAGCTACGAGCAGTACTTC,CSARDYQGQGASYEQYF
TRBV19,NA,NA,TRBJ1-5,TGTGCCAGTAAGGAGAGTTCTTATAGCAATCAGCCCCAGCATTTT,CASKESSYSNQPQHF
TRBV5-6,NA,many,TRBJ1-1,TGTGCCAGCATGCTAACCTGGACGAACACTGAAGCTTTCTTT,CASMLTWTNTEAFF
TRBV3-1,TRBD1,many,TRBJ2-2,TGTGCCAGCAGTCTGGACAGGGGGCTAAGGACCGGGGAGCTGTTTTTT,CASSLDRGLRTGELFF
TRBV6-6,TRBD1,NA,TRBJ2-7,TGTGCCAGCAGTTACTCGGACAGGATTGGGTACGAGCAGTACTTC,CASSYSDRIGYEQYF
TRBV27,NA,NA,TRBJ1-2,TGTGCCAGCAGTTTCGGGCAGGGAAGGCTCTATGGCTACACCTTC,CASSFGQGRLYGYTF
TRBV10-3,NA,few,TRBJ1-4,TGTGCCATCAGTGCAGACTCTTCGTTAGTGTCCAATGAAAAACTGTTTTTT,CAISADSSLVSNEKLFF
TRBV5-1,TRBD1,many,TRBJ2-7,TGCGCCAGCAGCCCGGCCTTCCCAGGGGGCAACTACGAGCAGTACTTC,CASSPAFPGGNYEQYF
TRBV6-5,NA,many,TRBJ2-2,TGTGCCAGCAGTTACTCGGGCCAGGCCAGGGACGGGGAGCTGTTTTTT,CASSYSGQARDGELFF